This T cell receptor beta chain is drawn from a study of CD8 T cells in ankylosing spondylitis (dated by TCRdb to between 2016 and 2019). With regard to the full study: T cell receptor beta repertoires were profiled in healthy donors and ankylosing spondylitis patients so that disease-linked TCR variants could be found. Samples of peripheral blood were taken, and for ankylosing spondylitis patients, synovial fluid was collected as well. The full study cohort was made up of about 24 ankylosing spondylitis patients and more than 90 healthy donors. Overall study results and their limits: Some TCR beta motif variants had previously been reported in synovial fluid and blood of reactive arthritis patients, which suggested common disease-initiation mechanisms. A CD8+ phenotype was shown by the disease-linked clones, which were found at relatively low frequencies in peripheral blood. Significant enrichment of the disease-linked clones was reported in matched synovial fluid samples from ankylosing spondylitis patients. Blood from ankylosing spondylitis patients appeared to be characterized by a TCR beta motif made up of under ten highly homologous amino acid variants.

Comment on this clonotype: What this receptor recognizes is not known. No base quality values were provided; no much bigger clone lies one nucleotide off.

From the germline V gene, CDR1 is SQVTM and CDR2 is ANQGSEA. From the cysteine through the phenylalanine, the CDR3 covers 14 amino acids. The CDR3 DNA has 42 bases and is translated from base 1. From V the trimming removes 3 bases and from J it removes 3 bases, while the gene matches leave 2 bases of the junction unaccounted for. This sample was sequenced with an Illumina HiSeq 2500. Quantitative 5'-RACE with molecular barcodes was used to prepare TCR beta libraries. The published analysis was carried out like this. Disease-linked TCR variants were identified with a new computational method built on a probabilistic model of VDJ rearrangement. The public reads were reprocessed in TCRdb via fastp at Q25 and MiXCR, keeping in-frame beta chains. Every distinct CDR3 protein forms one entry, paired with its most common genes and DNA. The V and J calls were not made by the authors but by TCRdb's processing. For this sample there are roughly 260,000 distinct CDR3 sequences; 20% appear just once. The ten largest clones capture roughly 7.3% of the sample.

The receptor chain draws on TRBV29-1 and TRBJ2-3, and TRBD2 aligns with 11 junction nucleotides. Sequencing was done on a sample of blood, either unsorted or a sorted T cell fraction (not recorded which). This TCR was recovered from a male donor with ankylosing spondylitis or in good health (not recorded which). The bases are TGCAGCGTTGATCCTAGCGGGAGGACAGATACGCAGTATTTT. Its protein reads: CSVDPSGRTDTQYF.